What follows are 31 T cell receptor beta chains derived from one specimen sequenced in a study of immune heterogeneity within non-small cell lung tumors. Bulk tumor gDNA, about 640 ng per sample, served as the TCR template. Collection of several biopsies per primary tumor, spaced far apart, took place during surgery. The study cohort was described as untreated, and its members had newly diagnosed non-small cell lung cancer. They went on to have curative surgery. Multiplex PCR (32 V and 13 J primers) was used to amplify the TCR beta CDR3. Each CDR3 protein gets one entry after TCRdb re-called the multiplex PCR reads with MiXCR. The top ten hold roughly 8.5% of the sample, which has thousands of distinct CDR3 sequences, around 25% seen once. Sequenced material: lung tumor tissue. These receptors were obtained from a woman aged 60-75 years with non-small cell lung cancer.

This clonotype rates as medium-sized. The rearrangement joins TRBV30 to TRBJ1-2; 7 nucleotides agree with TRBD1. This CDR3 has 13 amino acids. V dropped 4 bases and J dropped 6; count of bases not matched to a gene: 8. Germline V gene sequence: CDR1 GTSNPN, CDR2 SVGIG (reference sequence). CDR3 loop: CAWTLTGYDGYTF. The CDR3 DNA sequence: TGTGCCTGGACCTTGACAGGGTACGATGGCTACACCTTC.

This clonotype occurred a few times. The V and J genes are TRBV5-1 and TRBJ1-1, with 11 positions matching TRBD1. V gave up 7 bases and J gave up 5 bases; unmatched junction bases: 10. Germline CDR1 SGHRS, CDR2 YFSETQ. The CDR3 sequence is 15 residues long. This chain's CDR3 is CASAKEGDRGTEAFF. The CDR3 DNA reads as TGCGCCAGCGCCAAAGAGGGGGACAGGGGGACTGAAGCTTTCTTT.

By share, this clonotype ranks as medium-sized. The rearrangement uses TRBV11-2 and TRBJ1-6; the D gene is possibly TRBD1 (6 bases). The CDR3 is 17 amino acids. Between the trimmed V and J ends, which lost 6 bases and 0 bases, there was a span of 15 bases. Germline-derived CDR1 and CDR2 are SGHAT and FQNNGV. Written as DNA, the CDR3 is TGTGCCAGCAGTCAACGACAGGAACGCTCCTATAATTCACCCCTCCACTTT. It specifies CASSQRQERSYNSPLHF.

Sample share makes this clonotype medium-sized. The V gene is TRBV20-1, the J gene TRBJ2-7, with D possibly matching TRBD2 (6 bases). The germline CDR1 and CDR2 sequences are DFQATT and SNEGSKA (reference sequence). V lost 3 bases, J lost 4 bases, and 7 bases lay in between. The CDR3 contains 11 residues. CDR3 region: CSARGLYEQYF. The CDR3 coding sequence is TGCAGTGCTAGGGGACTTTACGAGCAGTACTTC.

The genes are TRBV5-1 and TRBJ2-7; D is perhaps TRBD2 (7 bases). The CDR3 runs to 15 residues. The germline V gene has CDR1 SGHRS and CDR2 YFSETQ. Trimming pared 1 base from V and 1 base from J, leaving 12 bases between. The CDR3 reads CASSLWEGESYEQYF. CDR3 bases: TGCGCCAGCAGCTTGTGGGAGGGGGAGTCCTACGAGCAGTACTTC. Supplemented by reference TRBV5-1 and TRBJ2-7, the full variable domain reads KAGVTQTPRYLIKTRGQQVTLSCSPISGHRSVSWYQQTPGQGLQFLFEYFSETQRNKGNFPGRFSGRQFSNSRSEMNVSTLELGDSALYLCASSLWEGESYEQYFGPGTRLTVT.

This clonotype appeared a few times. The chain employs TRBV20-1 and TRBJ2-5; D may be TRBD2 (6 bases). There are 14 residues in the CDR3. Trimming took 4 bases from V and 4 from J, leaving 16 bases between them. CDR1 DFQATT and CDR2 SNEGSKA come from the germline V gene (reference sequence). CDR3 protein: CSAKAGKKGETQYF. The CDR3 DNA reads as TGCAGTGCTAAAGCGGGTAAAAAAGGAGAGACCCAGTACTTC.

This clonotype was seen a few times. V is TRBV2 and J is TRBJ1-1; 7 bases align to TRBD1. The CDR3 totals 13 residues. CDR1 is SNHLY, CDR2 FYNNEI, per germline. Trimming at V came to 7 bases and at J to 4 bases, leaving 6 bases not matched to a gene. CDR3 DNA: TGTGCCAGCACCCCTGACAGGGTCACTGAAGCTTTCTTT. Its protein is CASTPDRVTEAFF.

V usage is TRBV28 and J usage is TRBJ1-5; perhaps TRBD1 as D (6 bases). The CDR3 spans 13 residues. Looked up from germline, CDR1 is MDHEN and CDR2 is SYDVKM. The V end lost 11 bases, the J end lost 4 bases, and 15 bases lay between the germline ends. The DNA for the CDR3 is TGTGCCGTCGGTTGGGGGCGGAATCAGCCCCAGCATTTT. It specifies CAVGWGRNQPQHF.

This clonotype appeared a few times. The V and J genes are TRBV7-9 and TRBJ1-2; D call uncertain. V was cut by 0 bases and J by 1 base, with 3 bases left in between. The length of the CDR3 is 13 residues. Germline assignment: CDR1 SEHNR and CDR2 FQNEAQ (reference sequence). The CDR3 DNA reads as TGTGCCAGCAGCTTAGCCAATAACTATGGCTACACCTTC. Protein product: CASSLANNYGYTF.

The CDR3 region is CATSDGPRSTDTQYF. The CDR3 bases are TGTGCCACCAGTGATGGACCCCGGAGCACAGATACGCAGTATTTT. The V and J genes are TRBV24-1 and TRBJ2-3, with D unclear. This CDR3 is built from 15 residues. Germline V gives CDR1 KGHDR, CDR2 SFDVKD. V lost 3 bases and J lost 0, with 9 bases in between.

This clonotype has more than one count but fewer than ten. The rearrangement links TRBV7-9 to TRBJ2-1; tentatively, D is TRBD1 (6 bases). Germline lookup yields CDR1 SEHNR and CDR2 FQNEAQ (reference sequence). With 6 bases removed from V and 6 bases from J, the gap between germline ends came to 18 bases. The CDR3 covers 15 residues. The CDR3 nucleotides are TGTGCCAGCAGATATCAGGGGTTCGGTTCCAATGAGCAGTTCTTC. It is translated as CASRYQGFGSNEQFF.

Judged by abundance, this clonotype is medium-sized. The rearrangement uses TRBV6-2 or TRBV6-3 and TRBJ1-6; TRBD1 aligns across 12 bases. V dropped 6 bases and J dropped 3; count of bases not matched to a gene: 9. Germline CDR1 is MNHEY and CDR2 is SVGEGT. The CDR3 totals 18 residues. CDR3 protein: CASSSGTGGVFYNSPLHF. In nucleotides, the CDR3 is TGTGCCAGCAGCTCCGGGACAGGGGGCGTTTTCTATAATTCACCCCTCCACTTT.

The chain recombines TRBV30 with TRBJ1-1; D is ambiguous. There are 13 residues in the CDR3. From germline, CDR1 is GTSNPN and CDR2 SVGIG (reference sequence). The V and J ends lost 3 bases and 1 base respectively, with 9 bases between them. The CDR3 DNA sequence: TGTGCCTGGAGCGCGGACGGGAACACTGAAGCTTTCTTT. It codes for CAWSADGNTEAFF.

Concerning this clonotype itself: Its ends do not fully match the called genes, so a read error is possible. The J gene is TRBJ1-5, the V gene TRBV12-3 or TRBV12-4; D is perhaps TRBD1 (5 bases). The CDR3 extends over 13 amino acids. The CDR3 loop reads CASSRRGDQSQHF. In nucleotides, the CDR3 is TGTGCCAGCAGCCGACGGGGCGATCAGTCCCAGCATTTT.

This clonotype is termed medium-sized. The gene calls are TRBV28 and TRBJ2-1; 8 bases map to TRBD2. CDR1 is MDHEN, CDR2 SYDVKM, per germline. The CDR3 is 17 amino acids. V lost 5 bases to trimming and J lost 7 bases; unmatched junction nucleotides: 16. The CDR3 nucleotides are TGTGCCAGCAGTCAACGCTTAACCCGGACTAGCCGAAATGAGCAGTTCTTC. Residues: CASSQRLTRTSRNEQFF.

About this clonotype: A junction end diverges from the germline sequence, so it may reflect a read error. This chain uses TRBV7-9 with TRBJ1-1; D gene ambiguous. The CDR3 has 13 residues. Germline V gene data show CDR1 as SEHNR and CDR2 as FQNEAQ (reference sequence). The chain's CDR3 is CAISLSFRTEAFF. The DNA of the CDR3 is TGTGCCATCAGCTTAAGTTTTCGCACTGAAGCTTTCTTT.

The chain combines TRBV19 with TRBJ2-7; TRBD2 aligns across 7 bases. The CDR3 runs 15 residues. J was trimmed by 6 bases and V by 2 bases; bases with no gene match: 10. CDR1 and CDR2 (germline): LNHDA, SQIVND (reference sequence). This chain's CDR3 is CASSIITGGPSEQYF. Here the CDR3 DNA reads TGTGCCAGTAGTATAATAACGGGAGGACCGTCCGAGCAGTACTTC.

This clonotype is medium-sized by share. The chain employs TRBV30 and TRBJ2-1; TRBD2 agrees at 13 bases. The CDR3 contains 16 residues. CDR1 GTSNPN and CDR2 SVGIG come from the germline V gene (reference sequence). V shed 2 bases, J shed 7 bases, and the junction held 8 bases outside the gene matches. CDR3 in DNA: TGTGCCTGGAGTCCCCTGGGACTAGCGGGAAGGAATGAGCAGTTCTTC. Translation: CAWSPLGLAGRNEQFF. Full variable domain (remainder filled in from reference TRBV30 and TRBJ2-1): SQTIHQWPATLVQPVGSPLSLECTVEGTSNPNLYWYRQAAGRGLQLLFYSVGIGQISSEVPQNLSASRPQDRQFILSSKKLLLSDSGFYLCAWSPLGLAGRNEQFFGPGTRLTVL.

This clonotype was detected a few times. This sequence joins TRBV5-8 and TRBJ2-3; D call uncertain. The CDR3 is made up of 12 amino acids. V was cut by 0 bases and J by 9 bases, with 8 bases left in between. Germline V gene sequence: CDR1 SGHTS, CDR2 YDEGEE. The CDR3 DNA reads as TGTGCCAGCAGCTTGGTGCGTACAACGCAGTATTTT. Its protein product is CASSLVRTTQYF.

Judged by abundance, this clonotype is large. The DNA of the CDR3 is TGCAGTGCTAGTTCACTAGCGACATACTACGAGCAGTACTTC. This translates into CSASSLATYYEQYF. The rearrangement links TRBV20-1 to TRBJ2-7; 7 bases match TRBD2. The CDR3 covers 14 residues. V lost 3 bases to trimming and J lost 3 bases; unmatched junction nucleotides: 8. CDR1 and CDR2 from the germline V gene are DFQATT and SNEGSKA (reference sequence).

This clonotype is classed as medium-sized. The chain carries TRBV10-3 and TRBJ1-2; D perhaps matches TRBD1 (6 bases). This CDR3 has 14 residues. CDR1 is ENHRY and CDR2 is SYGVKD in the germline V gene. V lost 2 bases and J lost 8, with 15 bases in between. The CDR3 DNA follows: TGTGCCATCAGTGAGCGGAGTAGGGGGGACGGCTACACCTTC. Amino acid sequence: CAISERSRGDGYTF.

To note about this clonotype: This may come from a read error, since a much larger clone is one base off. Here the CDR3 DNA reads TGCAGTGCTAGGGTAACTAGCGGGAGTATCTCAGATACGCATTATTTT. Translating gives CSARVTSGSISDTHYF. This chain connects TRBV20-1 to TRBJ2-3; TRBD2 matches at 11 bases. The V gene's germline CDR1 is DFQATT and CDR2 SNEGSKA (reference sequence). The CDR3 runs 16 residues.

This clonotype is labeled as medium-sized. The CDR3: CASSAGGLREGYYGYTF. The CDR3 nucleotides are TGTGCCAGCAGTGCAGGGGGGTTAAGGGAGGGGTACTATGGCTACACCTTC. The chain links TRBV6-1 to TRBJ1-2, with 7 bases matching TRBD1. The ends lost 4 bases at V and 3 bases at J; junction bases unmatched: 14. The CDR3 loop spans 17 amino acids. Germline V gene lookup returns CDR1 MNHNS and CDR2 SASEGT.

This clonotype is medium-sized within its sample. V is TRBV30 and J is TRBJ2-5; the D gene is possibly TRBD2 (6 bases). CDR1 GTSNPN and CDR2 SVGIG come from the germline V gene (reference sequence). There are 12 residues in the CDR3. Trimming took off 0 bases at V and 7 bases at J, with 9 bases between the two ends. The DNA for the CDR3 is TGTGCCTGGAGTGTCGGGAGCGGGACCCAGTACTTC. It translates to CAWSVGSGTQYF.

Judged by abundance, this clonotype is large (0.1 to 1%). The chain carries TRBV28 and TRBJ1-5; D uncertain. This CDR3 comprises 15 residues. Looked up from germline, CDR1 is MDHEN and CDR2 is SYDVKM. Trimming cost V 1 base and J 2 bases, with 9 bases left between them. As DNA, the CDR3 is TGTGCCAGCAGTTTATCCTTGGCAGGCAATCAGCCCCAGCATTTT. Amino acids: CASSLSLAGNQPQHF.

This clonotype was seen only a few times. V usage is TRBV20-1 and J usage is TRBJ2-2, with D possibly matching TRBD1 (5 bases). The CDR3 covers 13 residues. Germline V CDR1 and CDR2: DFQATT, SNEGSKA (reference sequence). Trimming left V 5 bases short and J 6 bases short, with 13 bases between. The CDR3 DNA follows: TGCAGTGCTTGGGCCAGGGCGTCCGGGGAGCTGTTTTTT. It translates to CSAWARASGELFF.

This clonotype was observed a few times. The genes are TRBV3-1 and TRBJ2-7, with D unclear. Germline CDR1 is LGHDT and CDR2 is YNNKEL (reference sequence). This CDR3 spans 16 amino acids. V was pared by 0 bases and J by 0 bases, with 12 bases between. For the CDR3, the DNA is TGTGCCAGCAGCCAAGAACTGGGCAGTCACTCCTACGAGCAGTACTTC. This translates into CASSQELGSHSYEQYF.

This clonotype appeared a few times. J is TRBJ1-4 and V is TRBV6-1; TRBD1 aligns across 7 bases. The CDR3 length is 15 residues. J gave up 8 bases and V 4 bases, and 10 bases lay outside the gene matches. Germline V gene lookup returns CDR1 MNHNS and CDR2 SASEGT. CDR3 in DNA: TGTGCCAGCAGTGCTAACTCCGGGACAGCAGAAAAACTGTTTTTT. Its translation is CASSANSGTAEKLFF.

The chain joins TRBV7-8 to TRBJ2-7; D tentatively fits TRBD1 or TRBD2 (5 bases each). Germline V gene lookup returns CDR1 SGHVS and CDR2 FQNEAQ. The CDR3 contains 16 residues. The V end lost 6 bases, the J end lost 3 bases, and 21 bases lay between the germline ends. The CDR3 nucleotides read TGTGCCAGCAGTCTCCGGACATTCCAGAGGGGCTACGAGCAGTACTTC. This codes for CASSLRTFQRGYEQYF.

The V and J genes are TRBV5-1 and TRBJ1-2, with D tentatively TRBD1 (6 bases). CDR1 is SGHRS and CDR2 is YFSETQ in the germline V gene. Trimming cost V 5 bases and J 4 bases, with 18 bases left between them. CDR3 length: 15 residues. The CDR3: CASRDTGPGGYGYTF. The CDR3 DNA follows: TGCGCCAGCAGGGACACAGGGCCGGGAGGCTATGGCTACACCTTC.

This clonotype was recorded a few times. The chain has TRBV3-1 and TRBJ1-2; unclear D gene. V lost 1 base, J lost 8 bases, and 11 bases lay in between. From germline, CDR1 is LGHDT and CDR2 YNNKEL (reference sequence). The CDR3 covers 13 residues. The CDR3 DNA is TGTGCCAGCAGCCAAGCTGCCGGGGAAGGCTACACCTTC. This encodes CASSQAAGEGYTF. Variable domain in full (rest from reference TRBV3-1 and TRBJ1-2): DTAVSQTPKYLVTQMGNDKSIKCEQNLGHDTMYWYKQDSKKFLKIMFSYNNKELIINETVPNRFSPKSPDKAHLNLHINSLELGDSAVYFCASSQAAGEGYTFGSGTRLTVV.